These T cell receptor beta chains were read from a single sample in a study of response to subunit inactivated influenza vaccine. TCRdb redid the calling of the RT-PCR reads with MiXCR, one entry per CDR3 protein. Among about half a million distinct CDR3 sequences listed, 7.6% were seen once. The sequencing here drew on PBMCs from blood, taken less than 30 months after vaccination. The receptors stem from a man aged 50 to 75 who received an inactivated influenza vaccine. Both conserved end residues are part of each CDR3. A D gene is named only where the DNA matches it firmly. Rows give clone size only sometimes, using once, few, many, or a class for an expanded clone.

>TRBV7-9|NA|many|TRBJ2-4|17
CASSLIQPGLAKNIQYF
TGTGCCAGCAGCTTAATCCAACCTGGACTAGCCAAAAACATTCAGTACTTC
>TRBV6-5|NA|NA|TRBJ2-1|17
CASSSLPGDSPYNEQFF
TGTGCCAGCAGTTCGCTCCCGGGGGACAGTCCCTACAATGAGCAGTTCTTC
>TRBV12-3/TRBV12-4|NA|many|TRBJ1-1|13
CASTLIMGTEAFF
TGTGCCAGCACCCTAATAATGGGTACTGAAGCTTTCTTT
>TRBV6-5|TRBD1|NA|TRBJ2-7|14
CASRSSTGGYEQYF
TGTGCCAGCAGATCCTCGACAGGGGGCTACGAGCAGTACTTC
>TRBV4-3|NA|many|TRBJ2-3|14
CASSQVTGATEQYF
TGCGCCAGCAGCCAAGTCACGGGGGCGACGGAGCAGTATTTT
>TRBV20-1|NA|NA|TRBJ1-3|14
CSASGTASGNTIYF
TGCAGTGCTTCCGGGACTGCGTCGGGAAACACCATATATTTT
>TRBV20-1|NA|many|TRBJ2-3|13
CSAKSASTDTQYF
TGCAGTGCAAAAAGTGCTAGCACAGATACGCAGTATTTT
>TRBV6-2/TRBV6-3|TRBD1|few|TRBJ2-7|14
CASRGQGGSYEQYF
TGTGCCAGCCGTGGACAGGGAGGTTCCTACGAGCAGTACTTC
>TRBV7-9|NA|NA|TRBJ2-7|13
CASSLQQGTAQYF
TGTGCCAGCAGCTTACAGCAGGGAACGGCGCAGTACTTC
>TRBV12-5|TRBD2|many|TRBJ2-5|13
CASGHGTRETQYF
TGTGCTAGTGGTCACGGGACTAGAGAGACCCAGTACTTC
>TRBV7-8|NA|few|TRBJ1-1|15
CASSLALIGNTEAFF
TGTGCCAGCAGCTTAGCGCTGATAGGGAACACTGAAGCTTTCTTT
>TRBV20-1|NA|few|TRBJ2-7|13
CSAIGTPGGEQYF
TGCAGTGCGATAGGGACACCCGGCGGCGAGCAGTACTTC
>TRBV7-9|NA|few|TRBJ1-2|12
CASSLSLYGYTF
TGTGCCAGCAGCTTATCTCTCTATGGCTACACCTTC
>TRBV4-3|TRBD1|NA|TRBJ2-1|14
CASSLQGREDEQFF
TGCGCCAGCAGCTTACAGGGGCGAGAGGATGAGCAGTTCTTC
>TRBV5-5|NA|NA|TRBJ2-1|15
CASSPRGQGNNEQFF
TGTGCCAGCAGCCCTCGGGGTCAGGGAAACAATGAGCAGTTCTTC
>TRBV4-3|NA|few|TRBJ1-2|14
CASSQKEGSHGYTF
TGCGCCAGCAGCCAAAAGGAGGGGTCCCATGGCTACACCTTC
>TRBV3-1|TRBD2|NA|TRBJ2-1|13
CASSPERGATQFF
TGTGCCAGCAGCCCCGAGCGGGGGGCTACGCAGTTCTTC
>TRBV12-3/TRBV12-4|NA|many|TRBJ1-4|14
CASKEGLSNEKLFF
TGTGCCAGCAAGGAGGGACTCTCTAATGAAAAACTGTTTTTT
>TRBV4-3|NA|many|TRBJ2-7|14
CASSQDQAAYEQYF
TGCGCCAGCAGCCAAGACCAGGCCGCCTACGAGCAGTACTTC
>TRBV27|TRBD1|few|TRBJ1-1|14
CASSQQGARTEAFF
TGTGCCAGCAGTCAACAGGGGGCGAGGACTGAAGCTTTCTTT
>TRBV5-1|TRBD2|many|TRBJ2-5|16
CASTFGTSGLQETQYF
TGCGCCAGCACATTTGGAACTAGCGGGCTTCAAGAGACCCAGTACTTC
>TRBV20-1|TRBD1|NA|TRBJ1-1|14
CSAPRQGVNTEAFF
TGCAGTGCTCCCCGACAGGGGGTGAACACTGAAGCTTTCTTT
>TRBV7-8|TRBD1|few|TRBJ1-2|15
CASSLVGQGEGGYTF
TGTGCCAGCAGCTTAGTTGGACAGGGGGAAGGCGGCTACACCTTC
>TRBV5-1|TRBD2|NA|TRBJ2-1|15
CASSLDRGRAAEQFF
TGCGCCAGCAGCTTGGATCGCGGGAGGGCCGCTGAGCAGTTCTTC
>TRBV29-1|TRBD1|many|TRBJ1-1|11
CSVPGGTEAFF
TGCAGCGTTCCAGGGGGCACTGAAGCTTTCTTT
>TRBV6-1|TRBD1|few|TRBJ1-1|14
CASSPDRGNTEAFF
TGTGCCAGCAGTCCGGACAGGGGGAACACTGAAGCTTTCTTT
>TRBV29-1|TRBD2|few|TRBJ2-7|13
CSVDIAGRGEQYF
TGCAGCGTTGATATTGCAGGGAGGGGCGAGCAGTACTTC
>TRBV3-1|NA|few|TRBJ2-3|14
CASSPGTMTDTQYF
TGTGCCAGCAGCCCGGGAACAATGACAGATACGCAGTATTTT
>TRBV4-3|NA|NA|TRBJ2-2|17
CASSQELGGVGTGELFF
TGCGCCAGCAGCCAAGAGTTGGGGGGAGTCGGCACCGGGGAGCTGTTTTTT
>TRBV27|NA|many|TRBJ2-7|13
CASRSRTIHEQYF
TGTGCCAGCAGATCTCGTACGATCCACGAGCAGTACTTC
>TRBV7-9|TRBD1|few|TRBJ2-1|16
CASSLAGTGRYNEQFF
TGTGCCAGCAGCTTAGCTGGGACAGGCCGGTACAATGAGCAGTTCTTC
>TRBV21-1|NA|NA|TRBJ2-5|17
CASIIWHPDRFQETQYF
TGTGCCAGCATAATCTGGCATCCCGACAGATTCCAAGAGACCCAGTACTTC
>TRBV10-3|TRBD2|few|TRBJ2-3|13
CAIKLADTDTQYF
TGTGCCATCAAGCTAGCGGACACAGATACGCAGTATTTT
>TRBV4-2|TRBD1|few|TRBJ2-6|17
CASSQVTGEVGANVLTF
TGTGCCAGCAGCCAAGTGACAGGGGAGGTAGGGGCCAACGTCCTGACTTTC
>TRBV12-3/TRBV12-4|NA|NA|TRBJ1-5|16
CASSLWGAESNQPQNF
TGTGCCAGCAGTTTATGGGGGGCTGAAAGCAATCAGCCCCAGAATTTT
>TRBV2|NA|few|TRBJ1-1|16
CASSPDLGGLNTEAFF
TGTGCCAGCAGCCCCGATTTGGGAGGCTTGAACACTGAAGCTTTCTTT
>TRBV7-8|TRBD1|NA|TRBJ1-2|15
CASSPTGTVGYGYTF
TGTGCCAGCAGCCCCACCGGGACAGTAGGCTATGGCTACACCTTC
>TRBV12-3/TRBV12-4|NA|few|TRBJ2-6|17
CASSLLFDYSGANVLTF
TGTGCCAGCAGTTTATTGTTTGACTACTCTGGGGCCAACGTCCTGACTTTC
>TRBV2|NA|few|TRBJ2-7|14
CASSVGRANNEQYF
TGTGCCAGCAGTGTTGGACGGGCTAATAACGAGCAGTACTTC
>TRBV3-1|NA|many|TRBJ1-1|12
CASSQRNTEAFF
TGTGCCAGCAGCCAAAGGAACACTGAAGCTTTCTTT